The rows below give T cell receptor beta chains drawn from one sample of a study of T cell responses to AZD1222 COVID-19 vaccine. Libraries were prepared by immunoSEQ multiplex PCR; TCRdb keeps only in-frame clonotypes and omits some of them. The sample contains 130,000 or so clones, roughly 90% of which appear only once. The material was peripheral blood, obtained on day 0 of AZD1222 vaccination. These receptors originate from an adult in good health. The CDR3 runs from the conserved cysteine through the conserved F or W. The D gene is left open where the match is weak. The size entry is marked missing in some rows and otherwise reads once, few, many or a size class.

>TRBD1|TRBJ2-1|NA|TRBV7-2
CASSLRGREQFF
TGTGCCAGCAGCCTCAGGGGGCGGGAGCAGTTCTTC
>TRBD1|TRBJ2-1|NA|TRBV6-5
CASSSDRVNEQFF
TGTGCCAGCAGTTCGGACAGGGTAAATGAGCAGTTCTTC
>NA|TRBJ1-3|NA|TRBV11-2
CASSLRAVALSGNTIYF
TGTGCCAGCAGCTTAAGGGCAGTAGCGCTCTCTGGAAACACCATATATTTT
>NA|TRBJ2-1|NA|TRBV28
CASRAGQLNEQFF
TGTGCCAGCAGGGCGGGACAGCTTAATGAGCAGTTCTTC
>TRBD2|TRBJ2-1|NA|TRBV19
CASSALAGRLIVEQFF
TGTGCCAGTAGTGCCCTAGCGGGCAGGTTGATTGTTGAGCAGTTCTTC
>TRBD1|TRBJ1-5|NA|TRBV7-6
CASSLGTGGIGNQPQHF
TGTGCCAGCAGCTTAGGGACAGGGGGAATTGGCAATCAGCCCCAGCATTTT
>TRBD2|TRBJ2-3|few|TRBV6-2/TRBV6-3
CASSYLAGEGTDTQYF
TGTGCCAGCAGTTACTTAGCGGGAGAGGGCACAGATACGCAGTATTTT
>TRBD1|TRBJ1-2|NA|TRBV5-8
CASSLWGQGSRSGYTF
TGTGCCAGCAGCTTGTGGGGACAGGGGTCTCGTTCGGGCTACACCTTC
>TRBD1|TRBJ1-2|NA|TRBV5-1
CASSLRTGGDYGYTF
TGCGCCAGCAGCTTGAGGACAGGAGGGGACTATGGCTACACCTTC
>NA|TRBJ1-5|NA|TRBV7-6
CASSVQWGPNQPQHF
TGTGCCAGCAGCGTCCAGTGGGGGCCCAATCAGCCCCAGCATTTT
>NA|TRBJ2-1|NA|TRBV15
CATRGRGDRSYNEQFF
TGTGCCACCAGGGGCAGGGGCGACCGCTCCTACAATGAGCAGTTCTTC
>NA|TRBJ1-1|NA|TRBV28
CASSLMGVHSNTEAFF
TGTGCCAGCAGTTTAATGGGGGTGCATTCGAACACTGAAGCTTTCTTT
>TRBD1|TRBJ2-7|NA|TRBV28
CASSLGGTGGFEQYF
TGTGCCAGCAGTTTAGGCGGGACAGGGGGATTCGAGCAGTACTTC
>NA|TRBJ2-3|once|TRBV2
CASTKGGPSTDTQYF
TGTGCCAGCACCAAAGGGGGACCTAGCACAGATACGCAGTATTTT
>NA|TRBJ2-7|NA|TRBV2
CASSEGGYEQYF
TGTGCCAGCAGCGAAGGAGGCTACGAGCAGTACTTC
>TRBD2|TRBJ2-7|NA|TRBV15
CATSRDQPRWLAGANEQYF
TGTGCCACCAGCAGAGATCAGCCCCGGTGGCTAGCGGGAGCGAACGAGCAGTACTTC
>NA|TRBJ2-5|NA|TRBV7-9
CASSEPYAHQETQYF
TGTGCCAGCAGCGAACCGTACGCCCACCAAGAGACCCAGTACTTC
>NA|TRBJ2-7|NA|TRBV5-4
CASSLLSDEQYF
TGTGCCAGCAGCTTGTTATCGGACGAGCAGTACTTC
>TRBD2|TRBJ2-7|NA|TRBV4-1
CASSRTSGSYEQYF
TGCGCCAGCAGTCGGACTAGCGGGAGCTACGAGCAGTACTTC
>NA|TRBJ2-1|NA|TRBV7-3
CASSPRGIWGAAEQFF
TGTGCCAGCAGCCCCCGGGGTATTTGGGGGGCCGCTGAGCAGTTCTTC
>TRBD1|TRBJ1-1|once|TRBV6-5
CASVASGTANTEAFF
TGTGCCAGCGTTGCCTCCGGGACAGCGAACACTGAAGCTTTCTTT
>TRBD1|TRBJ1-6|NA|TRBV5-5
CASSWDRGESPLHF
TGTGCCAGCAGCTGGGACAGGGGAGAGTCACCCCTCCACTTT
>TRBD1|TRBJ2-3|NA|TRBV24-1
CATSGTGYTDTQYF
TGTGCCACCAGCGGGACAGGGTACACAGATACGCAGTATTTT
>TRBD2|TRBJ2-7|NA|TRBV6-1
CASSENSGGTYEQYF
TGTGCCAGCAGTGAAAATAGCGGGGGGACCTACGAGCAGTACTTC
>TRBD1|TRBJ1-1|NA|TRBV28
CASSYPGTGITEAFF
TGTGCCAGCAGTTACCCTGGGACAGGGATCACTGAAGCTTTCTTT
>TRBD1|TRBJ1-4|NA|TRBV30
CAWSFTGANEKLFF
TGTGCCTGGAGTTTTACAGGGGCGAACGAAAAACTGTTTTTT
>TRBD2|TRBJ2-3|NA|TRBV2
CASSVGGSTDTQYF
TGTGCCAGCAGTGTCGGGGGGTCCACAGATACGCAGTATTTT
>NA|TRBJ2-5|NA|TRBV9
CASSPAGALSQETQYF
TGTGCCAGCAGCCCGGCGGGGGCCCTGTCTCAAGAGACCCAGTACTTC
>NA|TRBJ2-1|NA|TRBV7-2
CASSLRTLNNEQFF
TGTGCCAGCAGCTTAAGGACCTTGAACAATGAGCAGTTCTTC
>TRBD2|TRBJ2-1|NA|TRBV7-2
CASSFGLASGNEQFF
TGTGCCAGCAGCTTCGGACTAGCGTCGGGCAATGAGCAGTTCTTC
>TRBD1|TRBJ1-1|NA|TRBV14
CASSQNPGTGVGAFF
TGTGCCAGCAGCCAGAACCCCGGGACAGGGGTGGGCGCTTTCTTT
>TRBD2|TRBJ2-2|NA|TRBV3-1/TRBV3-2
CASSQDGLAGAPRGELFF
TGTGCCAGCAGCCAAGATGGTCTAGCGGGAGCCCCTCGGGGGGAGCTGTTTTTT
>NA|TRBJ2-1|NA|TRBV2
CASSLGRYSYNEQFF
TGTGCCAGCAGTCTAGGCCGTTACTCCTACAATGAGCAGTTCTTC
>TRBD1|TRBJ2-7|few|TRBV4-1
CASSQDQRDSYEQYF
TGCGCCAGCAGCCAAGATCAGAGGGACAGCTACGAGCAGTACTTC
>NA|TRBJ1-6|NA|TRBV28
CASSYGGPPLHF
TGTGCCAGCAGTTACGGAGGTCCACCCCTCCACTTT
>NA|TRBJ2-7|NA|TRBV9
CASSVMDSAYEQYF
TGTGCCAGCAGCGTAATGGACAGTGCGTACGAGCAGTACTTC
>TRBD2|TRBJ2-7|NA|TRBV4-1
CASSQDERESYEQYF
TGCGCCAGCAGCCAAGATGAGCGGGAATCCTACGAGCAGTACTTC
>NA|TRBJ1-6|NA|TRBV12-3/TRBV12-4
CASSWRHASPLHF
TGTGCCAGTTCCTGGCGACACGCTTCACCCCTCCACTTT
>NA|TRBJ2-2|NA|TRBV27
CASSSQNTGELFF
TGTGCCAGCAGTTCGCAGAACACCGGGGAGCTGTTTTTT
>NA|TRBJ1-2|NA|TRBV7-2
CASSLAVTDDYGYTF
TGTGCCAGCAGCTTAGCGGTTACGGATGATTATGGCTACACCTTC
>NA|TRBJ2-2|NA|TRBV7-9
CASSLKAKGGGELFF
TGTGCCAGCAGCTTAAAGGCCAAGGGCGGCGGGGAGCTGTTTTTT
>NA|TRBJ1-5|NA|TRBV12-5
CASGPPGQPQHF
TGTGCTAGTGGTCCCCCCGGACAGCCCCAGCATTTT
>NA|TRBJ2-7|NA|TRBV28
CASSLFSTGSYEQYF
TGTGCCAGCAGTTTATTCTCGACAGGAAGTTACGAGCAGTACTTC
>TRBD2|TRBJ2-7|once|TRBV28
CAGGGTRGGSEQYF
TGTGCCGGTGGTGGGACTAGGGGTGGGAGCGAGCAGTACTTC
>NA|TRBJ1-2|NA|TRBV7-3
CASSLNGSPNGYTF
TGTGCCAGCAGCTTAAACGGCTCCCCGAATGGCTACACCTTC
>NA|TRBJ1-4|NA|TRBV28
CASSRRLNLFF
TGTGCCAGCAGTCGACGGCTAAACCTGTTTTTT
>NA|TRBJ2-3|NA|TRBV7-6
CASSSKGTASTDTQYF
TGTGCCAGCAGCTCCAAAGGGACGGCTAGCACAGATACGCAGTATTTT
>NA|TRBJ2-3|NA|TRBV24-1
CATSDLAGSTDTQYF
TGTGCCACCAGTGATTTAGCGGGTAGCACAGATACGCAGTATTTT
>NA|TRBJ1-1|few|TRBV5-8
CASSASDRWNTEAFF
TGTGCCAGCAGCGCCAGTGACAGGTGGAACACTGAAGCTTTCTTT